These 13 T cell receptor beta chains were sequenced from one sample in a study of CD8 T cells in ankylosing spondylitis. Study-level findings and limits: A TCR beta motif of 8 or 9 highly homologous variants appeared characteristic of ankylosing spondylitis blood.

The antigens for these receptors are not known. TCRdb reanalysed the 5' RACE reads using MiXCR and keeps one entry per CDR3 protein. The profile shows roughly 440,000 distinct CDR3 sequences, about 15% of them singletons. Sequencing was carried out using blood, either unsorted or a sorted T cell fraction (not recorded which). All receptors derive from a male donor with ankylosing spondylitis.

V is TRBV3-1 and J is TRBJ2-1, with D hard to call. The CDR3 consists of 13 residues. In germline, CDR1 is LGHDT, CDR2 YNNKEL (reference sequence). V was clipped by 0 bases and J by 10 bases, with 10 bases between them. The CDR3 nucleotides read TGTGCCAGCAGCCAAGATAACCCCACGGAGCAGTTCTTC. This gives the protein CASSQDNPTEQFF.

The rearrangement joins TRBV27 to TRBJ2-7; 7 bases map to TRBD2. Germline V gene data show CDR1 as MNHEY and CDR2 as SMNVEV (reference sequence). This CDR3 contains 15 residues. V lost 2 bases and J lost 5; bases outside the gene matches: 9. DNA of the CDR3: TGTGCCAGCAGTTTAACGAGATTAGCGGGTAACGAGCAGTACTTC. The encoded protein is CASSLTRLAGNEQYF.

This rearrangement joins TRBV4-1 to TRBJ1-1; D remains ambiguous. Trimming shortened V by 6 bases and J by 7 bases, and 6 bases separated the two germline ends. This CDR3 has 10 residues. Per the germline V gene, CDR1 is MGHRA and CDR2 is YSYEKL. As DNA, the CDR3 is TGCGCCAGCAGAGAAAATGAAGCTTTCTTT. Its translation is CASRENEAFF.

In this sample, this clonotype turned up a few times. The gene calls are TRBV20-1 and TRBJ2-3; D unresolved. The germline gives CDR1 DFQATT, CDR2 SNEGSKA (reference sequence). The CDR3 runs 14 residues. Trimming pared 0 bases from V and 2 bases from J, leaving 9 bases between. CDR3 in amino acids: CSARDTVPTDTQYF. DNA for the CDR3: TGCAGTGCTAGAGATACAGTACCCACAGATACGCAGTATTTT.

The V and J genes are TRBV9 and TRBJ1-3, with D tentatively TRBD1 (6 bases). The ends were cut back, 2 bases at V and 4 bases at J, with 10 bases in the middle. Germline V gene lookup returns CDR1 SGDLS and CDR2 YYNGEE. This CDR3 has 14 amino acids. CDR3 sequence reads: CASSVEGVGNTIYF. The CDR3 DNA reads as TGTGCCAGCAGCGTCGAGGGGGTCGGAAACACCATATATTTT.

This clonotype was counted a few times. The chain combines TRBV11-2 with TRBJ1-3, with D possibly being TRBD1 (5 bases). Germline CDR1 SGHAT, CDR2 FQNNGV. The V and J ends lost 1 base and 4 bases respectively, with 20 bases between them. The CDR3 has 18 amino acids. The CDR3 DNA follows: TGTGCCAGCAGCTTAGGCCCCGGCCGGGGGTGGTTCGGAAACACCATATATTTT. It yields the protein CASSLGPGRGWFGNTIYF.

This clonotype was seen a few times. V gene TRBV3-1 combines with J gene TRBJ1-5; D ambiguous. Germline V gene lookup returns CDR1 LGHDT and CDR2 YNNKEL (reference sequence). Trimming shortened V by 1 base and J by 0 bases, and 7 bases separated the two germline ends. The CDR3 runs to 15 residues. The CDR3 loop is CASSQGRNSNQPQHF. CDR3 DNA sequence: TGTGCCAGCAGCCAAGGCCGGAATAGCAATCAGCCCCAGCATTTT.

CDR3 protein: CASRARDRVNSPLHF. CDR3 DNA sequence: TGTGCCAGCAGGGCCCGGGACAGGGTTAATTCACCCCTCCACTTT. The genes are TRBV6-1 and TRBJ1-6; 9 bases are shared with TRBD1. This CDR3 contains 15 residues. With V trimmed by 6 bases and J by 6 bases, 6 bases remained unmatched. Germline CDR1 reads MNHNS; CDR2 reads SASEGT.

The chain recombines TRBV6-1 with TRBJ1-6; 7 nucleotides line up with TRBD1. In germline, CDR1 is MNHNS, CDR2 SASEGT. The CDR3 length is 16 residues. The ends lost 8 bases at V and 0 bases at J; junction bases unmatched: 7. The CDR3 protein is CASGNRGSSYNSPLHF. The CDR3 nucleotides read TGTGCCAGCGGAAACAGGGGTAGCTCCTATAATTCACCCCTCCACTTT.

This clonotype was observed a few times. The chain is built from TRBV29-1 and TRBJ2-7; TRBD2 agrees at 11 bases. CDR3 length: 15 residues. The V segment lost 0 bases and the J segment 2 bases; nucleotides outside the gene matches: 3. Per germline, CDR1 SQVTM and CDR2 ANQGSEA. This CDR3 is CSVEDLAGGAYEQYF. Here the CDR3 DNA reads TGCAGCGTTGAAGACTTAGCGGGAGGGGCCTACGAGCAGTACTTC.

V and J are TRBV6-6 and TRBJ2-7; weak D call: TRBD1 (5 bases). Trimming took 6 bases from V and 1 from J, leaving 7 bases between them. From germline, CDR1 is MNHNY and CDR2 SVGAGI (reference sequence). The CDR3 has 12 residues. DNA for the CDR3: TGTGCCAGCAGGGCAGGGTCCTACGAGCAGTACTTC. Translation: CASRAGSYEQYF.

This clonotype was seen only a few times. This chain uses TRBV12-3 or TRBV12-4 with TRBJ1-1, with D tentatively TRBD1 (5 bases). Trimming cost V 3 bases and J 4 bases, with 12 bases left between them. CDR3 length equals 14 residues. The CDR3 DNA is TGTGCCAGCAGTTTTTTGGTTAGGGGCACTGAAGCTTTCTTT. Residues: CASSFLVRGTEAFF.

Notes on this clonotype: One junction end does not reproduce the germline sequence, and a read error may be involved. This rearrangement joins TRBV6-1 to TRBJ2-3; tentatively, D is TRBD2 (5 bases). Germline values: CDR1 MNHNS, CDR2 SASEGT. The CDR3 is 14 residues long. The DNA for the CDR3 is TGTGCCAGCAGTGAAGCACCTAGCAGAGATACGCAGTATTTT. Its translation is CASSEAPSRDTQYF.